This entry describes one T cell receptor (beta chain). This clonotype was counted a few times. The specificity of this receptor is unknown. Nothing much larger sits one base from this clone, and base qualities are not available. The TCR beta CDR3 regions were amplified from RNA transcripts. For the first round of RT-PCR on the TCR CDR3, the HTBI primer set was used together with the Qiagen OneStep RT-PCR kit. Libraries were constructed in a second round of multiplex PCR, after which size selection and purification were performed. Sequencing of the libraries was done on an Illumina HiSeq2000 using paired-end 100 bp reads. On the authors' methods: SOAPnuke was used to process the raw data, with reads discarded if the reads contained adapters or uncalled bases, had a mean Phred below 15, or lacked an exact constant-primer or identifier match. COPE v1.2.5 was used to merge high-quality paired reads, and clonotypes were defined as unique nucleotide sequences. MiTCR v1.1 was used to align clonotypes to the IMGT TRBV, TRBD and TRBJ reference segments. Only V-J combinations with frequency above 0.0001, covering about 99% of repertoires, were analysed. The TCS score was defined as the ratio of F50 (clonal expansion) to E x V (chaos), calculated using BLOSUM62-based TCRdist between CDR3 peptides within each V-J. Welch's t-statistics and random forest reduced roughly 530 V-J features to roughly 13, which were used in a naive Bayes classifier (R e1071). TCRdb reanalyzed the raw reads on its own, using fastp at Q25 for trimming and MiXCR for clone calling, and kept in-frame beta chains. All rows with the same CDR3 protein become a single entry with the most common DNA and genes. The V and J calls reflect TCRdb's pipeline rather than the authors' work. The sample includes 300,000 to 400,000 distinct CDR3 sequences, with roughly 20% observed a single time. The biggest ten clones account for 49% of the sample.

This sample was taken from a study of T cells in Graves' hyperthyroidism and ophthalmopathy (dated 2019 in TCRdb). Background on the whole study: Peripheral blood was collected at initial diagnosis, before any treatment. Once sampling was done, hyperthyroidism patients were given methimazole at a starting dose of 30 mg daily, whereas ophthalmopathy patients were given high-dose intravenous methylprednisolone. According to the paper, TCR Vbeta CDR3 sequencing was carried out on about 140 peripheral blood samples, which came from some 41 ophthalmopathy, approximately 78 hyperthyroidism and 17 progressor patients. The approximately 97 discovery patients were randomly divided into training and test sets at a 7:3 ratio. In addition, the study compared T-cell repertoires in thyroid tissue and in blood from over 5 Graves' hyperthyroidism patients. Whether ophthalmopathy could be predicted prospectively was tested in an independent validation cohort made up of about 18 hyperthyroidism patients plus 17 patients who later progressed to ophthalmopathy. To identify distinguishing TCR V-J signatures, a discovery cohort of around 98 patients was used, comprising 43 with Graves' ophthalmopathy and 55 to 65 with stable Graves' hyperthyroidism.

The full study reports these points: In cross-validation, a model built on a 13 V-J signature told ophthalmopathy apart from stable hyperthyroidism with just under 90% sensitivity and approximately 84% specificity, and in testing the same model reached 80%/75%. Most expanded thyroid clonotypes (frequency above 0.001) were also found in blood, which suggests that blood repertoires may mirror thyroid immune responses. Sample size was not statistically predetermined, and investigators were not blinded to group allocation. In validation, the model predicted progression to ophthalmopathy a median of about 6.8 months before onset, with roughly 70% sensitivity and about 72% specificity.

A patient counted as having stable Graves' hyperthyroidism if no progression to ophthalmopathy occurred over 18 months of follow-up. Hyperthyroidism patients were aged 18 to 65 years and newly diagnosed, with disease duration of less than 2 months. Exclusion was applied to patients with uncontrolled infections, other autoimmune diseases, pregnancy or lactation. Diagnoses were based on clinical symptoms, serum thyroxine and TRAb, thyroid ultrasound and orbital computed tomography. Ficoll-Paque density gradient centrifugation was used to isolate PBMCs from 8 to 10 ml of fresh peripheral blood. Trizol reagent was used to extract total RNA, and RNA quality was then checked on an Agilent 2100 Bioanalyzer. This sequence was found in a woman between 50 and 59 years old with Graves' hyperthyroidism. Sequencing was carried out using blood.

DNA sequence: TGTGCCAGCAGCTTAGCTGAGACAGAGTACAATGAGCAGTTCTTC. Its translation reads: CASSLAETEYNEQFF. The rearrangement joined TRBV7-3 to TRBJ2-1, with TRBD1 tentatively as D gene (5 bases match). The CDR3, from cysteine to phenylalanine, totals 15 residues. The kept DNA is CDR3 alone, 45 bases in frame from the first base. Deletion took 2 bases off V and 4 bases off J, with a span of 12 bases between the germline ends. CDR1 and CDR2 (SGHTA, FQGTGA) derive from the germline V gene.